This TCR beta chain derives from a study of immune evolution from preneoplasia to lung adenocarcinoma. Whole-study findings and limits: Later-stage lesions seemingly showed higher T cell density and diversity than normal lung.

Histologic diagnosis was independently verified by two lung pathologists. Data came from immunoSEQ multiplex PCR; TCRdb stores just in-frame clones and leaves some out. The sample carries about 5,000 clones, around four fifths recorded once. To note about this clone: Its specificity is unknown.

CDR3 length: 16 residues. V shed 3 bases and J shed 0 bases, with 12 bases lying between them. CDR1 MDHEN and CDR2 SYDVKM come from the germline V gene. Sequenced sample: FFPE normal lung tissue adjacent to the tumor. The sequence came from a person aged 50-75 years with lung adenocarcinoma. The chain recombines TRBV28 with TRBJ1-5, with D hard to call. CDR3 coding DNA: TGTGCCAGCAGTTTTGGCAGATTCTATAGCAATCAGCCCCAGCATTTT. This gives the protein CASSFGRFYSNQPQHF.